This entry concerns a single T cell receptor beta chain. What it binds is unknown. Between the trimmed V and J ends, which lost 4 bases and 1 base, there was a span of 14 bases. Per the germline V gene, CDR1 is MDHEN and CDR2 is SYDVKM. The CDR3 length is 15 residues. Clones were read by immunoSEQ multiplex PCR, and TCRdb kept only the in-frame ones, dropping some. The sample includes about 140,000 clones, about 92% of them seen just once. This sample stems from a study of OX40 agonist ivuxolimab in advanced cancers. Across the study: Patients were dosed intravenously with ivuxolimab at 0.01 to 10 mg/kg every 2 weeks. The eligibility criteria allowed prior anti-PD-1, anti-PD-L1 or anti-CTLA-4 therapy, and approximately 42% had some. Study-level findings and limits: Expanded clones were, on average, more numerous in CD8+ T cells than in CD4+.

Sequencing was performed on CD4+ or CD8+ T cells sorted from blood, taken in a trial of the OX40 agonist ivuxolimab. This receptor was identified in an adult with an advanced solid tumor such as melanoma, head and neck, liver or kidney cancer. The chain recombines TRBV28 with TRBJ2-7; D remains unclear. The CDR3 DNA follows: TGTGCCAGCAGTTCTGGCCTAACCCCATCCTACGAGCAGTACTTC. It specifies CASSSGLTPSYEQYF. Based on the CDR3 plus reference TRBV28 and TRBJ2-7, the full variable domain is DVKVTQSSRYLVKRTGEKVFLECVQDMDHENMFWYRQDPGLGLRLIYFSYDVKMKEKGDIPEGYSVSREKKERFSLILESASTNQTSMYLCASSSGLTPSYEQYFGPGTRLTVT.